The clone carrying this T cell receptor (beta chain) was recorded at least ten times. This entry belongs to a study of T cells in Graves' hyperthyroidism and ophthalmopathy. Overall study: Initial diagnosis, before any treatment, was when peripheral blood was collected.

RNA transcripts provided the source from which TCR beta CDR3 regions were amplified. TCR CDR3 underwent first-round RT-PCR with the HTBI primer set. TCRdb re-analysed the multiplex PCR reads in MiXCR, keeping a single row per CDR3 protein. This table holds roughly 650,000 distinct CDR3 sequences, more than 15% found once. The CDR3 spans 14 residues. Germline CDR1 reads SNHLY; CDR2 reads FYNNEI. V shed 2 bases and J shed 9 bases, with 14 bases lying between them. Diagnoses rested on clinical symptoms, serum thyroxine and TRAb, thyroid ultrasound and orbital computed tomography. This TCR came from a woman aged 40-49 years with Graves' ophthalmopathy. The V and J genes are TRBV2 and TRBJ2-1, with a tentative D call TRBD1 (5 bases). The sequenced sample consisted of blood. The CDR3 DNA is TGTGCCAGCAGTGAAAAAGGACACCTAATTGAGCAGTTCTTC. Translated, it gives CASSEKGHLIEQFF.